These 15 T cell receptor beta chains originate from one sample sequenced in a study of cytomegalovirus exposure and HLA in healthy donors. The PCR used 60 Vbeta and 13 Jbeta primers. Only in-frame clones appear in the TCRdb table, and some are missing; sequencing was by immunoSEQ multiplex PCR. The sample records some 190,000 clones, about 76% being singletons. Sequencing used PBMCs. These receptors all stem from a woman aged 45-59 years in good health and CMV-seronegative.

CDR3 DNA sequence: TGCGCCAGCAGCCAAGAAACAGGATTACTCCTATACGAGCAGTACTTC. This sequence encodes CASSQETGLLLYEQYF. The chain recombines TRBV4-3 with TRBJ2-5, with D perhaps matching TRBD1 (5 bases). The J call is uncertain, as TRBJ2-7 better fits the DNA end. This CDR3 contains 16 residues. The germline CDR1 and CDR2 sequences are LGHNA and YSLEER.

Remarks on this clone: At one end the junction does not follow the germline gene, possibly because of a read error. Other DNA sequences in the sample encode the same CDR3. The chain couples TRBV4-3 to TRBJ2-3; D is uncertain. The V gene's germline CDR1 is LGHNA and CDR2 YSLEER. The CDR3 length is 16 residues. The CDR3 nucleotides are TGCGCCAGTAGCCAAAGGAGTGCCCTTCCCGGAGATACGCAGTATTTT. It yields the protein CASSQRSALPGDTQYF.

The chain carries TRBV7-2 and TRBJ1-2; TRBD1 matches 11 bases. The ends lost 5 bases at V and 3 bases at J; junction bases unmatched: 11. The CDR3 runs 17 residues. Germline loops: CDR1 SGHTA, CDR2 FQGNSA. DNA for the CDR3: TGTGCCAGCAGCCAACGACACGGGACAGGGGGGGACTATGGCTACACCTTC. Protein product: CASSQRHGTGGDYGYTF.

V and J are TRBV5-1 and TRBJ1-4; D is undetermined. CDR3 size: 15 residues. V was clipped by 0 bases and J by 7 bases, with 13 bases between them. Germline V CDR1 and CDR2: SGHRS, YFSETQ. In DNA, the CDR3 is TGCGCCAGCAGCTTGGCCGCGGCCGACGGTGAAAAACTGTTTTTT. Protein product: CASSLAAADGEKLFF.

The rearrangement joins TRBV18 to TRBJ1-5; 7 bases align to TRBD1. CDR3 size: 16 residues. Germline loops: CDR1 KGHSH, CDR2 LQKENI. J gave up 0 bases and V 5 bases, and 7 bases lay outside the gene matches. The CDR3 region is CASSSINRGSNQPQHF. The CDR3 nucleotides read TGTGCCAGCTCATCGATCAACAGGGGTAGCAATCAGCCCCAGCATTTT.

The CDR3 sequence: CASSDTGTRVPGELFF. In DNA, the CDR3 is TGTGCCAGTAGTGATACCGGGACTCGGGTCCCCGGGGAGCTGTTTTTT. The rearrangement joins TRBV19 to TRBJ2-2; D is possibly TRBD2 (6 bases). The CDR3 totals 16 residues. V lost 5 bases and J 6 bases, leaving 19 bases between the germline ends. Germline V gene lookup returns CDR1 LNHDA and CDR2 SQIVND (reference sequence).

The chain recombines TRBV7-3 with TRBJ2-6; possibly TRBD2 for D (6 bases). Germline CDR1 reads SGHTA; CDR2 reads FQGTGA. V lost 5 bases, J lost 0 bases, and 14 bases lay in between. The CDR3 runs to 17 residues. The CDR3 region has the DNA TGTGCCAGCAGCCGGGACTCTCAGACCTCTGGGGCCAACGTCCTGACTTTC. It specifies CASSRDSQTSGANVLTF.

The chain has TRBV7-9 and TRBJ2-7; 7 positions match TRBD1. This CDR3 region has 15 residues. Germline assignment: CDR1 SEHNR and CDR2 FQNEAQ (reference sequence). The ends lost 5 bases at V and 0 bases at J; junction bases unmatched: 7. This CDR3 is CASSRQGPSSYEQYF. CDR3 coding DNA: TGTGCCAGCAGCCGACAGGGTCCTAGCTCCTACGAGCAGTACTTC.

Comments on this clone: The junction does not match germline at one end; this may be a read error. The chain links TRBV7-7 to TRBJ1-1; D remains ambiguous. There are 13 residues in the CDR3. Germline lookup yields CDR1 SSHAT and CDR2 FNYEAQ (reference sequence). CDR3: CASSLSGGTEAFF. In nucleotides, the CDR3 is TGTGCTAGCAGCCTCTCCGGAGGCACTGAAGCTTTCTTT.

The CDR3 loop is CASSLRGVNGYTF. The CDR3 coding sequence is TGTGCCAGCAGCTTGCGGGGGGTAAATGGCTACACCTTC. The chain has TRBV5-4 and TRBJ1-2, with D tentatively TRBD1 (5 bases). Germline values: CDR1 SGHNT, CDR2 YYREEE (reference sequence). Trimming removed 1 base at V and 6 bases at J, with 10 bases between. The CDR3 runs to 13 residues.

The chain joins TRBV10-3 to TRBJ2-5; 9 nucleotides align to TRBD1. Germline V gives CDR1 ENHRY, CDR2 SYGVKD. The CDR3 totals 13 residues. V gave up 10 bases and J gave up 5 bases; unmatched junction bases: 8. Here the CDR3 reads CATAGTGRETQYF. The CDR3 coding sequence is TGTGCCACCGCCGGGACAGGGAGGGAGACCCAGTACTTC.

This chain joins TRBV7-8 and TRBJ2-2; the D gene is possibly TRBD1 (6 bases). The V end was cut by 1 base, the J end by 6 bases, with 9 bases between. The CDR3 spans 14 residues. Germline V gene lookup returns CDR1 SGHVS and CDR2 FQNEAQ. This CDR3 reads CASSLVAGAGELFF. DNA for the CDR3: TGTGCCAGCAGCTTAGTCGCAGGGGCCGGGGAGCTGTTTTTT.

The count of this clone is one. V usage is TRBV28 and J usage is TRBJ1-2; 9 nucleotides line up with TRBD1. Trimming took 5 bases from V and 4 from J; bases not matched to a gene: 5. Germline V gives CDR1 MDHEN, CDR2 SYDVKM. The CDR3 covers 14 residues. CDR3 coding DNA: TGTGCCAGCAGTCCGGGACAGGGATTCTATGGCTACACCTTC. Translated, it gives CASSPGQGFYGYTF.

The V gene is TRBV2, the J gene TRBJ1-5; weak D call: TRBD1 (6 bases). Trimming cost V 4 bases and J 3 bases, with 19 bases left between them. Germline CDR1 reads SNHLY; CDR2 reads FYNNEI. The CDR3 covers 17 residues. This CDR3 is CASSVDRTLPSNQPQHF. The DNA for the CDR3 is TGTGCCAGCAGTGTCGACAGGACACTCCCCTCCAATCAGCCCCAGCATTTT.

CDR3 in DNA: TGTGCCAGCAGCCTGTCAAACATGAACACTGAAGCTTTCTTT. This gives the protein CASSLSNMNTEAFF. The V gene is TRBV6-5, the J gene TRBJ1-1; D is unclear. V was clipped by 6 bases and J by 0 bases, with 11 bases between them. Germline-derived CDR1 and CDR2 are MNHEY and SVGAGI. This CDR3 comprises 14 residues.